Presented here are 28 T cell receptor beta chains from one specimen sequenced in a study of Graves' ophthalmopathy and Graves' hyperthyroidism. The TCR beta CDR3 regions underwent amplification from RNA transcripts. HTBI primers were used in a first-round RT-PCR, which preceded a second-round multiplex PCR. TCRdb recomputed calls from the multiplex PCR reads with MiXCR, one row per CDR3 protein. The table shows about 220,000 distinct CDR3 sequences, with approximately 21% occurring only once. What was sequenced was peripheral blood. The receptors stem from a woman in her forties or fifties with Graves' ophthalmopathy.

The CDR3 here is CAWRATSPGELFF. CDR3 sequence (DNA): TGTGCCTGGAGGGCGACTAGCCCCGGGGAGCTGTTTTTT. This chain links TRBV30 with TRBJ2-2, with TRBD2 identical over 7 bases. Germline values: CDR1 GTSNPN, CDR2 SVGIG (reference sequence). The CDR3 is 13 amino acids. Germline trimming cut 3 bases from V and 6 bases from J; bases unmatched to any gene: 4.

This clonotype showed up many times. This chain connects TRBV19 to TRBJ1-3; D unclear. Trimming left V 4 bases short and J 0 bases short, with 10 bases between. The CDR3 length is 15 residues. The germline V gene has CDR1 LNHDA and CDR2 SQIVND (reference sequence). The CDR3 region is CASSSRNPSGNTIYF. CDR3 sequence (DNA): TGTGCCAGTAGTAGCAGGAACCCCTCTGGAAACACCATATATTTT.

In this sample, this clonotype turned up many times. This sequence joins TRBV29-1 and TRBJ1-5; no definite D call. Germline CDR1 reads SQVTM; CDR2 reads ANQGSEA. The V end lost 4 bases, the J end lost 4 bases, and 5 bases lay between the germline ends. This CDR3 has 11 amino acids. The CDR3 DNA is TGCAGCGTTGGGGAGAATCAGCCCCAGCATTTT. Translation gives CSVGENQPQHF.

Many counts were recorded for this clonotype. The chain joins TRBV15 to TRBJ1-5, with D perhaps TRBD1 (5 bases). Trimming stripped 4 bases from V and 5 bases from J, with 15 bases between. CDR3 length: 15 residues. CDR1 and CDR2 (germline): LNHNV, YYDKDF (reference sequence). CDR3 in DNA: TGTGCCACCAGCACTGACGCAGAGGGGTATCAGCCCCAGCATTTT. This codes for CATSTDAEGYQPQHF.

In the case of this clonotype: One junction end disagrees with the germline gene, perhaps due to a read error. The J gene is TRBJ1-3, the V gene TRBV18, with D unresolved. Per the germline V gene, CDR1 is KGHSH and CDR2 is LQKENI. The CDR3 contains 15 residues. In DNA, the CDR3 is TGTGCCAGCTCACCCCAAACAGCTTCTGGAAACACCATATCTTTT. Its translation: CASSPQTASGNTISF.

Many counts were recorded for this clonotype. CDR3 nucleotide sequence: TGTGCCAGCAGCTCGGGACAGTTCAATCAGCCCCAGCATTTT. The encoded protein is CASSSGQFNQPQHF. The chain couples TRBV4-2 to TRBJ1-5; 7 nucleotides agree with TRBD1. The CDR3 is made up of 14 amino acids. V was clipped by 5 bases and J by 3 bases; unmatched bases: 4. Looked up from germline, CDR1 is LGHNA and CDR2 is YNFKEQ.

This clonotype was found many times. The chain couples TRBV19 to TRBJ1-2; possibly TRBD1 for D (6 bases). Trimming pared 5 bases from V and 5 bases from J, leaving 18 bases between. CDR1 and CDR2 (germline): LNHDA, SQIVND (reference sequence). There are 15 residues in the CDR3. The CDR3, as DNA: TGTGCCAGTAGTCCACGGACAGCAACCCCTTATGGCTACACCTTC. It yields the protein CASSPRTATPYGYTF.

This clonotype was detected many times. This chain joins TRBV28 and TRBJ2-5, with TRBD2 matching 7 bases. Germline loops: CDR1 MDHEN, CDR2 SYDVKM. The ends lost 2 bases at V and 4 bases at J; junction bases unmatched: 7. The CDR3 is made up of 15 amino acids. The CDR3 loop reads CASSLLAGVIETQYF. In DNA form, the CDR3 reads TGTGCCAGCAGTTTACTGGCGGGAGTAATAGAGACCCAGTACTTC. Using reference TRBV28 and TRBJ2-5 for the parts outside the CDR3, the full variable domain is DVKVTQSSRYLVKRTGEKVFLECVQDMDHENMFWYRQDPGLGLRLIYFSYDVKMKEKGDIPEGYSVSREKKERFSLILESASTNQTSMYLCASSLLAGVIETQYFGPGTRLLVL.

This clonotype appeared many times. The J gene is TRBJ2-7, the V gene TRBV7-8; D gene unclear. This CDR3 is 12 amino acids long. V was trimmed by 5 bases and J by 3 bases, leaving 8 bases between them. Per germline, CDR1 SGHVS and CDR2 FQNEAQ. Here the CDR3 reads CASSRTLYEQYF. The CDR3 region has the DNA TGTGCCAGCAGCCGTACCCTCTACGAGCAGTACTTC.

This clonotype was detected many times. The V call is TRBV20-1, the J call TRBJ1-1; D is possibly TRBD1 (6 bases). The CDR3 has 14 amino acids. Germline V lookup: CDR1 DFQATT, CDR2 SNEGSKA (reference sequence). Trimming took off 5 bases at V and 7 bases at J, with 20 bases between the two ends. The CDR3 here is CSARGQNPFVEAFF. The CDR3 region has the DNA TGCAGTGCTCGCGGACAGAATCCCTTCGTTGAAGCTTTCTTT.

This clonotype was found many times. V gene TRBV20-1 combines with J gene TRBJ2-7, with D perhaps matching TRBD2 (6 bases). CDR3 length: 15 amino acids. V was shortened by 0 bases and J by 0 bases, with 12 bases between the two germline ends. Germline CDR1 reads DFQATT; CDR2 reads SNEGSKA (reference sequence). CDR3 DNA: TGCAGTGCTAGAGATCCGGGGGATAGCTCCTACGAGCAGTACTTC. This codes for CSARDPGDSSYEQYF.

This chain connects TRBV20-1 to TRBJ2-1; 8 bases align to TRBD2. This CDR3 region has 14 residues. CDR1 is DFQATT and CDR2 is SNEGSKA in the germline V gene (reference sequence). With V trimmed by 5 bases and J by 5 bases, 8 bases remained unmatched. CDR3 in DNA: TGCAGTGCTTTCGGACTAGCTAGCCACAATGAGCAGTTCTTC. It translates to CSAFGLASHNEQFF.

The chain has TRBV5-4 and TRBJ2-2; maybe TRBD2 (5 bases). The germline CDR1 and CDR2 sequences are SGHNT and YYREEE (reference sequence). This CDR3 spans 15 amino acids. The V end was cut by 2 bases, the J end by 2 bases, with 10 bases between. CDR3 in amino acids: CASSFGDRNTGELFF. In nucleotides, the CDR3 is TGTGCCAGCAGCTTCGGGGATCGAAACACCGGGGAGCTGTTTTTT.

This clonotype was found a few times. V is TRBV9 and J is TRBJ1-1; maybe TRBD1 (5 bases). Per germline, CDR1 SGDLS and CDR2 YYNGEE. V lost 1 base and J 1 base, leaving 8 bases between the germline ends. This CDR3 comprises 14 residues. DNA for the CDR3: TGTGCCAGCAGCGTAATTCAGGGGAACACTGAAGCTTTCTTT. Encoded protein: CASSVIQGNTEAFF.

The chain couples TRBV6-5 to TRBJ2-5, with 10 bases that match TRBD2. Germline lookup yields CDR1 MNHEY and CDR2 SVGAGI. J lost 5 bases, V lost 0 bases, and 9 bases had no gene match. The CDR3 is made up of 17 amino acids. The CDR3 DNA is TGTGCCAGCAGTTACTCGACTAGCGCACTAGCGGGGGAGACCCAGTACTTC. Translation: CASSYSTSALAGETQYF.

In this sample, this clonotype turned up many times. V is TRBV30 and J is TRBJ2-5, with unresolved D. The CDR3 has 11 amino acids. With 2 bases removed from V and 1 base from J, the gap between germline ends came to 2 bases. Germline V lookup: CDR1 GTSNPN, CDR2 SVGIG (reference sequence). The CDR3 loop is CAWSIQETQYF. Written as DNA, the CDR3 is TGTGCCTGGAGTATCCAAGAGACCCAGTACTTC.

This clonotype has a count of ten or more. A much larger clone sits a single nucleotide away, making a read error possible. Given the absence of the conserved phenylalanine or tryptophan at the CDR3 end, a read error is likely. This chain connects TRBV20-1 to TRBJ2-7, with 9 bases fitting TRBD2. V lost 3 bases, J lost 4 bases, and 10 bases stayed unmatched. Per germline, CDR1 DFQATT and CDR2 SNEGSKA (reference sequence). CDR3 size: 15 residues. CDR3 sequence: CSASTPSGNGYEQYL. As DNA, the CDR3 is TGCAGTGCTAGTACCCCTAGCGGGAACGGGTACGAGCAGTACCTC.

This clonotype was counted at least ten times. The chain joins TRBV18 to TRBJ2-5; D may be TRBD2 (5 bases). Germline V gene lookup returns CDR1 KGHSH and CDR2 LQKENI. Trimming shortened V by 3 bases and J by 5 bases, and 13 bases separated the two germline ends. The CDR3 consists of 14 residues. The CDR3 loop reads CASSPLQSGETQYF. CDR3 nucleotides: TGTGCCAGCTCACCCCTCCAGAGCGGTGAGACCCAGTACTTC.

This clonotype was recorded many times. This chain uses TRBV6-1 with TRBJ1-2; TRBD1 matches at 8 bases. This CDR3 has 12 amino acids. Germline CDR1 and CDR2: MNHNS and SASEGT. The V gene end was trimmed by 6 bases and the J gene end by 4 bases; junction bases not matched to a gene: 1. The CDR3, as DNA: TGTGCCAGCAGGACAGGGGTCTATGGCTACACCTTC. As protein: CASRTGVYGYTF.

This clonotype was seen repeatedly, ten times or more. The chain employs TRBV30 and TRBJ1-1; D gene ambiguous. Germline V CDR1 and CDR2: GTSNPN, SVGIG (reference sequence). V was cut by 2 bases and J by 4 bases, with 11 bases left in between. The CDR3 covers 13 residues. The CDR3 DNA reads TGTGCCTGGAGTCGGGCCTCGGGCACTGAAGCTTTCTTT. Translating it yields CAWSRASGTEAFF.

This clonotype was seen at least ten times. V is TRBV12-3 or TRBV12-4 and J is TRBJ1-2; 10 positions match TRBD1. There are 14 residues in the CDR3. V dropped 4 bases and J dropped 7; count of bases not matched to a gene: 6. This CDR3 reads CASSWTGGSGGYTF. In DNA form, the CDR3 reads TGTGCCAGCAGTTGGACAGGGGGTTCGGGTGGCTACACCTTC.

This clonotype was seen at least ten times. The chain carries TRBV12-3 or TRBV12-4 and TRBJ2-2; 8 bases match TRBD1. V lost 4 bases and J lost 7; bases outside the gene matches: 8. The CDR3 totals 15 residues. The CDR3 sequence is CASSSSGGRGGELFF. The CDR3 bases are TGTGCCAGCAGTTCCTCAGGGGGCAGGGGCGGGGAGCTGTTTTTT.

The chain uses TRBV6-1 and TRBJ1-5, with 8 bases fitting TRBD1. This CDR3 region has 16 residues. From germline, CDR1 is MNHNS and CDR2 SASEGT. J was trimmed by 5 bases and V by 4 bases; bases with no gene match: 10. The CDR3 nucleotides read TGTGCCAGCAGTGCATCAAGCGGGACAGGTCATCAGCCCCAGCATTTT. Encoded protein: CASSASSGTGHQPQHF.

The rearrangement links TRBV5-6 to TRBJ2-5; 8 bases fit TRBD1. V shed 3 bases, J shed 5 bases, and the junction held 6 bases outside the gene matches. Per germline, CDR1 SGHDT and CDR2 YYEEEE. The CDR3 is made up of 14 amino acids. This CDR3 is CASSSGTGGETQYF. Here the CDR3 DNA reads TGTGCCAGCAGCTCCGGGACAGGAGGCGAGACCCAGTACTTC. Drawing the rest from reference TRBV5-6 and TRBJ2-5, the complete variable domain is DAGVTQSPTHLIKTRGQQVTLRCSPKSGHDTVSWYQQALGQGPQFIFQYYEEEERQRGNFPDRFSGHQFPNYSSELNVNALLLGDSALYLCASSSGTGGETQYFGPGTRLLVL.

The J gene is TRBJ1-5, the V gene TRBV12-3 or TRBV12-4, with 7 bases lining up with TRBD1. J lost 7 bases, V lost 0 bases, and 0 bases had no gene match. The length of the CDR3 is 13 residues. The CDR3 spells CASSLAQGQPQHF. The CDR3 DNA is TGTGCCAGCAGTTTAGCACAGGGGCAGCCCCAGCATTTT.

This clonotype was seen many times. The gene calls are TRBV7-2 and TRBJ2-5; D uncertain. Germline CDR1 reads SGHTA; CDR2 reads FQGNSA. The CDR3 contains 15 residues. Trimming pared 2 bases from V and 2 bases from J, leaving 12 bases between. The CDR3 loop reads CASSLYSQSQETQYF. The CDR3 nucleotides are TGTGCCAGCAGCTTATATTCTCAGTCTCAAGAGACCCAGTACTTC.

The genes are TRBV2 and TRBJ2-7; TRBD2 might be the D (6 bases). The ends were cut back, 6 bases at V and 4 bases at J, with 19 bases in the middle. Per the germline V gene, CDR1 is SNHLY and CDR2 is FYNNEI. CDR3 length equals 15 residues. In DNA form, the CDR3 reads TGTGCCAGCAGCGCCGAGGAGGGACCCACTTACGAGCAGTACTTC. It translates to CASSAEEGPTYEQYF.

About this clonotype itself: The junction and the germline gene differ at one end; a read error may be behind it. V usage is TRBV11-2 and J usage is TRBJ1-1; TRBD1 matches 8 bases. CDR1 is SGHAT and CDR2 is FQNNGV in the germline V gene. There are 16 residues in the CDR3. This chain's CDR3 is CASSLRTGTRGTEASF. For the CDR3, the DNA is TGTGCCAGCAGCTTACGGACAGGGACGAGGGGCACTGAAGCTTCCTTT.